This T cell receptor (beta chain) was obtained from a study of T cell repertoires in cytomegalovirus infection. Germline V gene sequence: CDR1 MNHNY, CDR2 SVGAGI (reference sequence). V gave up 0 bases and J gave up 10 bases, with 15 bases separating them. This CDR3 has 14 amino acids. TCRdb redid the calling of the reads with MiXCR, one entry per CDR3 protein. The table lists about 600,000 distinct CDR3 sequences, 24% of them singletons, with 6.5% to 10% in the top ten. This clonotype was counted only a few times. This chain links TRBV6-6 with TRBJ1-1; no definite D call. Sequencing was carried out using CD8+ T cells from PBMCs. The origin of this receptor is a human donor in good health (CMV status not recorded). Some clones in this sample may be carry-over from other donors' samples. The CDR3 DNA is TGTGCCAGCAGTTACTCATGGGGTTATAGAAGAGCTTTCTTT. This translates into CASSYSWGYRRAFF.